This passage covers 22 T cell receptor beta chains from one sample sequenced in a study of cytomegalovirus exposure and HLA in healthy donors. The PCR employed 60 Vbeta primers together with 13 Jbeta primers. Sequencing used immunoSEQ multiplex PCR; TCRdb keeps in-frame clones, though not all of them. The table lists about 140,000 clones, more than 70% of them singletons. Sample: PBMCs. Receptors originate from a man aged 50-59 years in good health and CMV-seronegative.

This chain's CDR3 is CASSYVRQGAHEQYF. CDR3 nucleotide sequence: TGTGCCAGCAGTTACGTTCGACAGGGGGCCCACGAGCAGTACTTC. The V gene is TRBV27, the J gene TRBJ2-7; TRBD1 matches 10 bases. This CDR3 has 15 residues. Trimming took 4 bases from V and 5 from J; bases not matched to a gene: 8. Germline V lookup: CDR1 MNHEY, CDR2 SMNVEV (reference sequence).

This chain joins TRBV28 and TRBJ1-4; D is undetermined. The CDR3 sequence is 15 residues long. Germline CDR1 MDHEN, CDR2 SYDVKM. V was trimmed by 6 bases and J by 6 bases, leaving 17 bases between them. The CDR3 region is CASSRGGVVDEKLFF. CDR3 sequence (DNA): TGTGCCAGCAGCCGTGGCGGGGTCGTGGATGAAAAACTGTTTTTT.

The rearrangement joins TRBV9 to TRBJ1-1; 9 bases align to TRBD1. The ends lost 3 bases at V and 5 bases at J; junction bases unmatched: 5. Per germline, CDR1 SGDLS and CDR2 YYNGEE. This CDR3 comprises 14 residues. The CDR3 spells CASSAVDRGTEAFF. CDR3 in DNA: TGTGCCAGCAGCGCCGTGGACAGGGGAACTGAAGCTTTCTTT. The full variable domain, completed using reference TRBV9 and TRBJ1-1, is DSGVTQTPKHLITATGQRVTLRCSPRSGDLSVYWYQQSLDQGLQFLIQYYNGEERAKGNILERFSAQQFPDLHSELNLSSLELGDSALYFCASSAVDRGTEAFFGQGTRLTVV.

V usage is TRBV5-4 and J usage is TRBJ1-1; D unclear. The germline V gene encodes CDR1 SGHNT and CDR2 YYREEE (reference sequence). Trimming pared 0 bases from V and 0 bases from J, leaving 12 bases between. CDR3 length: 16 amino acids. The CDR3 sequence: CASSLAGAQMNTEAFF. In DNA form, the CDR3 reads TGTGCCAGCAGCTTGGCGGGTGCACAAATGAACACTGAAGCTTTCTTT.

This clone was recorded only once. V and J are TRBV27 and TRBJ2-5; D unclear. This CDR3 spans 16 amino acids. Per the germline V gene, CDR1 is MNHEY and CDR2 is SMNVEV (reference sequence). Between the trimmed V and J ends, which lost 1 base and 5 bases, there was a span of 17 bases. The CDR3 reads CASSLLATRRRETQYF. In DNA form, the CDR3 reads TGTGCCAGCAGTTTATTGGCCACGCGACGCAGGGAGACCCAGTACTTC.

The chain has TRBV10-1 and TRBJ2-6; TRBD1 might be the D (5 bases). Trimming took 3 bases from V and 0 from J, leaving 9 bases between them. The length of the CDR3 is 16 residues. In germline, CDR1 is WNHNN, CDR2 SYGVQD (reference sequence). CDR3 nucleotide sequence: TGCGCCAGCAGTGATGGCAGGGCCTCTGGGGCCAACGTCCTGACTTTC. Its translation is CASSDGRASGANVLTF.

This clone has just a few counts. Other DNA sequences from this sample encode an identical CDR3 as well. The rearrangement joins TRBV30 to TRBJ1-2; TRBD1 aligns across 8 bases. The CDR3 spans 13 residues. Germline V gene lookup returns CDR1 GTSNPN and CDR2 SVGIG (reference sequence). Trimming removed 2 bases from V and 8 bases from J; junction bases left unmatched: 7. This chain's CDR3 is CAWSRDRPRGYTF. In DNA form, the CDR3 reads TGTGCCTGGAGTCGGGACAGGCCGCGAGGCTACACCTTC.

The V call is TRBV4-2, the J call TRBJ2-2; D is undetermined. Germline V gene sequence: CDR1 LGHNA, CDR2 YNFKEQ. V lost 0 bases and J 6 bases, leaving 5 bases between the germline ends. This CDR3 is 13 amino acids long. The CDR3, as DNA: TGTGCCAGCAGCCAAGAACGGGCCGGGGAGCTGTTTTTT. Its protein is CASSQERAGELFF.

The chain employs TRBV30 and TRBJ2-3; D is possibly TRBD2 (6 bases). Germline loops: CDR1 GTSNPN, CDR2 SVGIG (reference sequence). V was shortened by 3 bases and J by 2 bases, with 9 bases between the two germline ends. This CDR3 has 13 amino acids. The CDR3 spells CAWRLAITDTQYF. CDR3 DNA sequence: TGTGCCTGGAGACTAGCAATCACAGATACGCAGTATTTT.

The chain carries TRBV19 and TRBJ2-7; 8 bases match TRBD1. The V gene end was trimmed by 1 base and the J gene end by 3 bases; junction bases not matched to a gene: 8. This CDR3 spans 16 amino acids. Germline V lookup: CDR1 LNHDA, CDR2 SQIVND (reference sequence). This CDR3 reads CASSIVARGQGYEQYF. CDR3 DNA sequence: TGTGCCAGTAGTATAGTGGCCCGTGGACAGGGCTACGAGCAGTACTTC.

The chain employs TRBV4-1 and TRBJ2-7, with 11 positions matching TRBD2. Germline values: CDR1 MGHRA, CDR2 YSYEKL. The CDR3 is made up of 16 amino acids. J gave up 5 bases and V 1 base, and 7 bases lay outside the gene matches. The chain's CDR3 is CASSQGRLAGNHEQYF. The CDR3 region has the DNA TGCGCCAGCAGCCAAGGCCGACTAGCGGGAAACCACGAGCAGTACTTC.

The chain employs TRBV19 and TRBJ2-1; TRBD2 is a possible D gene (6 bases). The germline CDR1 and CDR2 sequences are LNHDA and SQIVND (reference sequence). V gave up 5 bases and J gave up 5 bases, with 19 bases separating them. CDR3 size: 16 residues. The CDR3 spells CASSSVFGSAHNEQFF. The CDR3 DNA is TGTGCCAGTAGTTCCGTCTTCGGGAGTGCGCACAATGAGCAGTTCTTC.

The chain uses TRBV5-4 and TRBJ1-6; maybe TRBD1 (5 bases). In germline, CDR1 is SGHNT, CDR2 YYREEE (reference sequence). CDR3 length: 16 amino acids. The ends were cut back, 4 bases at V and 5 bases at J, with 16 bases in the middle. For the CDR3, the DNA is TGTGCCAGCAGCCATATGGGACTGAATAATAATTCACCCCTCCACTTT. It encodes CASSHMGLNNNSPLHF. Full variable domain (rest looked up from reference TRBV5-4 and TRBJ1-6): ETGVTQSPTHLIKTRGQQVTLRCSSQSGHNTVSWYQQALGQGPQFIFQYYREEENGRGNFPPRFSGLQFPNYSSELNVNALELDDSALYLCASSHMGLNNNSPLHFGNGTRLTVT.

CDR3 loop: CATKDGSLGYNSPLHF. For the CDR3, the DNA is TGTGCCACGAAAGACGGGTCGCTGGGTTATAATTCACCCCTCCACTTT. The rearrangement uses TRBV19 and TRBJ1-6; no clear D gene. This CDR3 is 16 amino acids long. V gave up 10 bases and J gave up 4 bases, with 20 bases separating them. CDR1 and CDR2 (germline): LNHDA, SQIVND (reference sequence).

The chain links TRBV19 to TRBJ1-2; a possible D gene is TRBD1 (5 bases). This CDR3 has 14 residues. Germline values: CDR1 LNHDA, CDR2 SQIVND (reference sequence). Trimming shortened V by 3 bases and J by 2 bases, and 10 bases separated the two germline ends. CDR3 sequence: CASSIRTSNYGYTF. The CDR3 DNA reads as TGTGCCAGTAGTATTAGGACATCGAACTATGGCTACACCTTC.

The chain recombines TRBV9 with TRBJ1-4; a possible D gene is TRBD1 (6 bases). The CDR3 consists of 13 residues. V was trimmed by 4 bases and J by 14 bases, leaving 18 bases between them. CDR1 and CDR2 (germline): SGDLS, YYNGEE. CDR3 sequence (DNA): TGTGCCAGCAGCACCAGGGACACTGAGAGGCTGTTTTTT. It translates to CASSTRDTERLFF.

J is TRBJ1-4 and V is TRBV4-2; maybe TRBD1 (6 bases). From germline, CDR1 is LGHNA and CDR2 YNFKEQ. V lost 0 bases and J lost 3, with 8 bases in between. The CDR3 length is 15 residues. CDR3 protein: CASSQDRGPNEKLFF. CDR3 bases: TGTGCCAGCAGCCAAGACAGGGGACCTAATGAAAAACTGTTTTTT.

The V and J genes are TRBV11-3 and TRBJ2-3; TRBD2 matches at 8 bases. The CDR3 has 16 residues. Trimming cost V 4 bases and J 6 bases; bases outside gene matches: 12. The germline V gene encodes CDR1 SGHNT and CDR2 YENEEA. The CDR3 reads CASSSGLEALRDTQYF. CDR3 nucleotides: TGTGCCAGCAGCTCGGGACTAGAGGCCCTCCGGGATACGCAGTATTTT. Together with reference TRBV11-3 and TRBJ2-3, the CDR3 gives the full variable domain: EAGVVQSPRYKIIEKKQPVAFWCNPISGHNTLYWYLQNLGQGPELLIRYENEEAVDDSQLPKDRFSAERLKGVDSTLKIQPAELGDSAVYLCASSSGLEALRDTQYFGPGTRLTVL.

This chain joins TRBV19 and TRBJ2-7; no clear D gene. This CDR3 has 11 residues. Germline CDR1 is LNHDA and CDR2 is SQIVND (reference sequence). Trimming shortened V by 7 bases and J by 4 bases, and 8 bases separated the two germline ends. The CDR3 sequence is CASTLLYEQYF. In nucleotides, the CDR3 is TGTGCCAGTACCCTGTTATACGAGCAGTACTTC.

This sequence joins TRBV5-4 and TRBJ1-2, with a weak D call TRBD1 (5 bases). The CDR3 is 15 residues long. V dropped 0 bases and J dropped 4 bases, with 13 bases sitting between them. Germline CDR1 and CDR2: SGHNT and YYREEE (reference sequence). CDR3 loop: CASSLEVTGRYGYTF. CDR3 coding DNA: TGTGCCAGCAGCTTGGAAGTAACAGGACGCTATGGCTACACCTTC.

The gene calls are TRBV30 and TRBJ1-4, with a tentative D call TRBD1 (5 bases). This CDR3 contains 12 residues. The V and J ends lost 5 bases and 4 bases respectively, with 8 bases between them. CDR1 and CDR2 (germline): GTSNPN, SVGIG (reference sequence). CDR3 loop: CAWGHLNEKLFF. CDR3 DNA sequence: TGTGCCTGGGGACACCTTAATGAAAAACTGTTTTTT.

On this clone itself: Other nucleotide sequences in the sample specify the same CDR3. V and J are TRBV11-2 and TRBJ1-2; 9 bases match TRBD1. CDR3 length: 13 residues. Per germline, CDR1 SGHAT and CDR2 FQNNGV. V was clipped by 4 bases and J by 5 bases; unmatched bases: 2. The CDR3 protein is CASSSGQGYGYTF. CDR3 DNA: TGTGCCAGCAGCTCCGGACAGGGGTATGGCTACACCTTC.